This T cell receptor beta chain was sequenced for a study of regulatory T cells in long-lasting Graves disease. Turning to the study itself: Antithyroid drug use was under 3 months in newly diagnosed Graves' patients.

Noted time point: newly diagnosed GD, antithyroid drugs for less than 3 months. PBMCs provided the RNA from which the TCR library was made. This clonotype occurred many times. The CDR3 is 12 amino acids. V lost 3 bases, J lost 5 bases, and 7 bases lay in between. Germline CDR1 SQVTM, CDR2 ANQGSEA. iRepertoire HTBI primers and Arm-PCR of CDR3 regions built TCR beta libraries. TCRdb analysed the multiplex PCR reads with MiXCR anew, one entry per CDR3 protein. Among about 530,000 distinct CDR3 sequences listed, 15% to 20% were seen once. The same specimen was also included in a second study, on T cells in Graves' hyperthyroidism and ophthalmopathy.

The J gene is TRBJ1-4, the V gene TRBV29-1; no clear D gene. This clonotype was sampled from a woman aged 40-65 years with Graves disease. The material was peripheral blood mononuclear cells (PBMCs), obtained at new diagnosis, from a patient treated with antithyroid drugs. This chain's CDR3 is CSVEEENEKLFF. As DNA, the CDR3 is TGCAGCGTTGAGGAAGAGAATGAAAAACTGTTTTTT.